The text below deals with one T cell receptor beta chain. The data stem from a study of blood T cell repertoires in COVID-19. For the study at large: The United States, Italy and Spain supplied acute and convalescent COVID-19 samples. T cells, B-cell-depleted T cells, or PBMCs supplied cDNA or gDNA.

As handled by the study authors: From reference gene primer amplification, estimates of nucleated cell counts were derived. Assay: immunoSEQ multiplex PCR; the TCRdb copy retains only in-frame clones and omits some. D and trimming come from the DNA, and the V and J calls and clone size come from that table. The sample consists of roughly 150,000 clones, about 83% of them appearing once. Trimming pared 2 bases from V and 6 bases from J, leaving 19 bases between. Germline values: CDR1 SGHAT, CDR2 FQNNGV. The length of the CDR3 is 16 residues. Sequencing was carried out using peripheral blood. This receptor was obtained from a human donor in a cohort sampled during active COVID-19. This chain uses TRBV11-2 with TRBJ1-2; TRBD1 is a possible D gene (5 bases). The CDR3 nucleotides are TGTGCCAGCAGCTTACCCACAGGAGCGCATCGTAATGGCTACACCTTC. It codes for CASSLPTGAHRNGYTF.